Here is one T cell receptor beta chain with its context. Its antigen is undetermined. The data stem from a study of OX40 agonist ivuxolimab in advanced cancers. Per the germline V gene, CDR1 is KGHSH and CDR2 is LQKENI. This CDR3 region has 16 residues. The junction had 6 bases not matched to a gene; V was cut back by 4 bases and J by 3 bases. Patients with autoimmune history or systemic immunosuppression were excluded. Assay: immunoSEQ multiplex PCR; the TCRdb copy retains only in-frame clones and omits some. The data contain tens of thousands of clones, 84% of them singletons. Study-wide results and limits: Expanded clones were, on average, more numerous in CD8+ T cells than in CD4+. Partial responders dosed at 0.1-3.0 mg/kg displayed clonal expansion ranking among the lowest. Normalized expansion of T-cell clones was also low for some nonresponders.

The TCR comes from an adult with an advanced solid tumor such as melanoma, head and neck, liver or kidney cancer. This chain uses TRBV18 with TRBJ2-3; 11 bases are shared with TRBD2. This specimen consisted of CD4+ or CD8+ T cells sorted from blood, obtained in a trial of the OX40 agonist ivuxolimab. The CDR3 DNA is TGTGCCAGCTCACTGGGACTAGCGGAAAGTACAGATACGCAGTATTTT. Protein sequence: CASSLGLAESTDTQYF.